The source of this TCR beta chain is a study of cytomegalovirus exposure and HLA in healthy donors. Study at large: A preliminary data release comprised 80 million or so unique TCRs obtained from HLA-typed donors.

This clone was seen a single time. V lost 5 bases to trimming and J lost 0 bases, with 11 bases between them. Germline V lookup: CDR1 MDHEN, CDR2 SYDVKM. The CDR3 sequence is 14 residues long. The PCR was carried out with 60 Vbeta primers and 13 Jbeta primers. Measured with immunoSEQ multiplex PCR; TCRdb has only the in-frame clones, and not every one. The repertoire holds approximately 76,000 clones, with 60% to 70% as singletons. The chain employs TRBV28 and TRBJ2-7, with D possibly TRBD2 on 6 matching bases. Input material: PBMCs. The receptor's source is a man aged 30 to 45 in good health and CMV-seropositive. This CDR3 reads CASSLVGGSYEQYF. The DNA for the CDR3 is TGTGCCAGCAGTCTCGTGGGGGGCTCCTACGAGCAGTACTTC.